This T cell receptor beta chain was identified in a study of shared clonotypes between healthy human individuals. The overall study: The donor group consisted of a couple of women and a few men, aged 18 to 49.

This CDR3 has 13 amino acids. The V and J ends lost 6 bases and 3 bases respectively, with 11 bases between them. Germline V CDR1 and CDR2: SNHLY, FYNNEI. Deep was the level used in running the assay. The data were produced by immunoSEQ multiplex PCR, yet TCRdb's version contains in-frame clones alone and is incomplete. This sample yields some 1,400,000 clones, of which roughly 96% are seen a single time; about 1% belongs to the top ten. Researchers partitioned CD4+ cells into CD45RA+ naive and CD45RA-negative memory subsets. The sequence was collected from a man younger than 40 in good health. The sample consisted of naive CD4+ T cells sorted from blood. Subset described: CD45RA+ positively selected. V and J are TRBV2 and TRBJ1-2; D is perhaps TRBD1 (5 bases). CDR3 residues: CASSWDSDYGYTF. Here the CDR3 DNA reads TGTGCCAGCAGCTGGGACTCGGACTATGGCTACACCTTC.